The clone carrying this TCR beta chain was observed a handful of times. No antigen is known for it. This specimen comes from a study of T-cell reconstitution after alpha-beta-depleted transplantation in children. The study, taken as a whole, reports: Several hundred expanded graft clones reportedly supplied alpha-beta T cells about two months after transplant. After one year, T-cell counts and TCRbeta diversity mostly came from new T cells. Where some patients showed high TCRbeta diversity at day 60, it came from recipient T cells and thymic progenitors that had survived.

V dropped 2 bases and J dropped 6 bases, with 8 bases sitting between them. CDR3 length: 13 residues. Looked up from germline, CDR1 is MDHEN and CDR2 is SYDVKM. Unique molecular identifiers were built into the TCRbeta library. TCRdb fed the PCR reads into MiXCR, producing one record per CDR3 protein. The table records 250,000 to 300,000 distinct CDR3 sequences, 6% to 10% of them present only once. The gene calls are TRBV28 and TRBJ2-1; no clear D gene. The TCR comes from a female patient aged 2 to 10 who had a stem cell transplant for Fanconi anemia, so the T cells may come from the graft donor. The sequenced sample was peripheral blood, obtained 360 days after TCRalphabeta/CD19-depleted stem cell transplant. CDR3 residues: CASSLRALNEQFF. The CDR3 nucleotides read TGTGCCAGCAGTTTACGGGCCCTCAATGAGCAGTTCTTC.